Described below is a single TCR beta chain sequence and its context. Its cognate antigen is unknown. The sample belongs to a study of graft-versus-host responses after intestinal transplantation. About the study: The whole recipient group had anti-thymocyte globulin induction followed by tacrolimus and steroids for roughly three years.

Libraries were prepared by immunoSEQ multiplex PCR; TCRdb keeps only in-frame clonotypes and omits some of them. Here the sample spans about 85,000 clones, under 95% being singletons. V was pared by 7 bases and J by 6 bases, with 14 bases of the junction left unmatched. Germline V gene data show CDR1 as LNHDA and CDR2 as SQIVND (reference sequence). There are 15 residues in the CDR3. The sequence was obtained from a human donor who was the organ donor for an intestinal transplant. The chain links TRBV19 to TRBJ1-1, with 7 bases fitting TRBD1. The sample was unstimulated CD8+ T cells sorted from spleen or lymph node cells, taken before transplant. CDR3 sequence (DNA): TGTGCCAGTACCCTCCAGCGACAGGGACCCTCTGAAGCTTTCTTT. Translating it yields CASTLQRQGPSEAFF.